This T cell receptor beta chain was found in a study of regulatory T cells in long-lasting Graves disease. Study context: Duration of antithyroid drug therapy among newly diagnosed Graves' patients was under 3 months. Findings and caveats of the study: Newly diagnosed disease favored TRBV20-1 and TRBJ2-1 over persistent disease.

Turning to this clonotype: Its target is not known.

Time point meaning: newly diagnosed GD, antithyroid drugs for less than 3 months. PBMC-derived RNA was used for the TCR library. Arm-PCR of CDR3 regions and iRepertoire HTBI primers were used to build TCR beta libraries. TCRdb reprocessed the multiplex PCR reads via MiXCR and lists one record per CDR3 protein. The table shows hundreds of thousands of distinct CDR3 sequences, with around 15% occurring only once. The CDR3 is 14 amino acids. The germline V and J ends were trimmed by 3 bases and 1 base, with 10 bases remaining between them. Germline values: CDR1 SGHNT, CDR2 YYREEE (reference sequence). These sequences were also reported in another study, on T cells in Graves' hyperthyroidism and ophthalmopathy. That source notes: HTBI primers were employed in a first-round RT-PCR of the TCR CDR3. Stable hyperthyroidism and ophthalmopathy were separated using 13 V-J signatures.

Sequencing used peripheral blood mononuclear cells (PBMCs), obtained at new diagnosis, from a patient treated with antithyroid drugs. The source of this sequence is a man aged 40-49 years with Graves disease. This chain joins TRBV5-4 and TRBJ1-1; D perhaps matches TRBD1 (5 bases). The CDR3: CASSWGSQNTEAFF. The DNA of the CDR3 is TGTGCCAGCAGCTGGGGCAGCCAGAACACTGAAGCTTTCTTT.